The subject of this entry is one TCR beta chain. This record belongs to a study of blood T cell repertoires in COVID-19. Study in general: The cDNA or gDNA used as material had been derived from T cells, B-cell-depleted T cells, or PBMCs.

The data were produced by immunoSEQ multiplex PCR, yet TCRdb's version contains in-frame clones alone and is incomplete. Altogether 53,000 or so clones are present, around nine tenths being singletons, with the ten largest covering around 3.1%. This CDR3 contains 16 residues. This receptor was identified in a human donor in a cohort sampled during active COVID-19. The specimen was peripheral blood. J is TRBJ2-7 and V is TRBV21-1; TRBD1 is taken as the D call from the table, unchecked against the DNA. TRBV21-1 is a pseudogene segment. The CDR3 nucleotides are TGTGCCAGCAGCAAAGTAGGGGTGGGGTTTTCCTACGAGCAGTACGTC. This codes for CASSKVGVGFSYEQYV.